This TCR beta chain was sequenced in a study of T cell responses to AZD1222 COVID-19 vaccine. CDR1 is SGHDN, CDR2 FVKESK, per germline. Trimming left V 0 bases short and J 0 bases short, with 26 bases between. The CDR3 extends over 22 amino acids. The repertoire was sequenced with immunoSEQ multiplex PCR; TCRdb's copy has only in-frame clones and lacks some. The table lists under 100,000 clones, approximately 89% of them singletons. Findings of the study overall: Without day 14 samples, only post-peak T cell repertoires were studied. Spike-specific TCR breadth and depth went up after people got two AZD1222 doses. Close to half of spike-specific TCRs reportedly recognize unmutated variant regions. Most donors were white British and more were female, and clonal diversity was possibly underestimated.

Note on this clone: Its antigen is currently unknown.

The TCR sequence derives from an adult who received the AZD1222 COVID-19 vaccine. The input for sequencing was peripheral blood, taken 28 days after the second AZD1222 dose. The genes are TRBV14 and TRBJ2-2; D is unclear. CDR3: CASSQDPGFSQPHLSNTGELFF. CDR3 DNA sequence: TGTGCCAGCAGCCAAGATCCAGGATTTTCGCAGCCTCACCTGTCGAACACCGGGGAGCTGTTTTTT.